The 25 T cell receptor beta chains listed next were all sequenced from one sample in a study of T cell responses to AZD1222 COVID-19 vaccine. Some clones are missing from TCRdb's copy, which holds only in-frame ones; the method was immunoSEQ multiplex PCR. The sample comprises approximately 150,000 clones, roughly 86% of which are singletons, and approximately 5% rests with the top ten. The sample consisted of peripheral blood, taken 28 days after the second AZD1222 dose. The receptors derive from an adult who received the AZD1222 COVID-19 vaccine.

The chain recombines TRBV5-1 with TRBJ1-6; no clear D gene. Germline values: CDR1 SGHRS, CDR2 YFSETQ. The germline V and J ends were trimmed by 0 bases and 6 bases, with 4 bases remaining between them. This CDR3 is 13 amino acids long. The CDR3 loop reads CASSLGSNSPLHF. For the CDR3, the DNA is TGCGCCAGCAGCTTGGGCAGTAATTCACCCCTCCACTTT. Full variable domain (rest looked up from reference TRBV5-1 and TRBJ1-6): KAGVTQTPRYLIKTRGQQVTLSCSPISGHRSVSWYQQTPGQGLQFLFEYFSETQRNKGNFPGRFSGRQFSNSRSEMNVSTLELGDSALYLCASSLGSNSPLHFGNGTRLTVT.

V gene TRBV10-2 combines with J gene TRBJ1-5; perhaps TRBD1 as D (5 bases). Per the germline V gene, CDR1 is WSHSY and CDR2 is SAAADI. CDR3 length: 15 amino acids. V was clipped by 2 bases and J by 0 bases, with 8 bases between them. CDR3 nucleotide sequence: TGCGCCAGCAGTGAGGGGGGGAATAGCAATCAGCCCCAGCATTTT. Translated, it gives CASSEGGNSNQPQHF.

This clone appeared once. The V gene is TRBV21-1, the J gene TRBJ2-7. TRBV21-1 is a recognized pseudogene. The CDR3 spans 14 residues. In DNA form, the CDR3 reads TGTGCCAGCAGCAGTGGAAGGGAAGGTGACGAGCAGTACTTC. It encodes CASSSGREGDEQYF.

The V call is TRBV6-5, the J call TRBJ2-7, with 9 bases identical to TRBD1. Trimming cost V 8 bases and J 5 bases; bases outside gene matches: 13. CDR3 size: 15 residues. Germline CDR1 MNHEY, CDR2 SVGAGI. The CDR3 DNA sequence: TGTGCCAGCCCCTTAGCCGGGACAGGGTTCCACGAGCAGTACTTC. Translation gives CASPLAGTGFHEQYF.

The rearrangement joins TRBV6-5 to TRBJ1-2, with D maybe TRBD1 (5 bases). The CDR3 consists of 15 residues. Between the trimmed V and J ends, which lost 10 bases and 4 bases, there was a span of 22 bases. Germline V CDR1 and CDR2: MNHEY, SVGAGI. The CDR3: CATEDTGALSYGYTF. CDR3 bases: TGTGCCACAGAAGACACCGGGGCGCTTAGCTATGGCTACACCTTC.

The chain has TRBV11-2 and TRBJ1-4; a weak D match, TRBD1 (6 bases). This CDR3 spans 16 amino acids. Germline CDR1 reads SGHAT; CDR2 reads FQNNGV. Trimming stripped 0 bases from V and 10 bases from J, with 18 bases between. DNA for the CDR3: TGTGCCAGCAGCTTAGAAATTCAGGGGACGTATGGAAAACTGTTTTTT. Its protein is CASSLEIQGTYGKLFF.

The V gene is TRBV14, the J gene TRBJ1-2; no definite D call. Germline V gene data show CDR1 as SGHDN and CDR2 as FVKESK. CDR3 length equals 13 residues. Trimming took 1 base from V and 4 from J, leaving 7 bases between them. CDR3 DNA sequence: TGTGCCAGCAGCCAAGTCTACAGCTATGGCTACACCTTC. Protein sequence: CASSQVYSYGYTF. Drawing the rest from reference TRBV14 and TRBJ1-2, the complete variable domain is EAGVTQFPSHSVIEKGQTVTLRCDPISGHDNLYWYRRVMGKEIKFLLHFVKESKQDESGMPNNRFLAERTGGTYSTLKVQPAELEDSGVYFCASSQVYSYGYTFGSGTRLTVV.

This clone showed up just once. The J gene is TRBJ1-2, the V gene TRBV11-3, with 9 positions matching TRBD1. The V segment lost 0 bases and the J segment 7 bases; nucleotides outside the gene matches: 12. The CDR3 totals 17 residues. Germline V lookup: CDR1 SGHNT, CDR2 YENEEA. CDR3 amino acids: CASSLEVGQGIYSGYTF. Written as DNA, the CDR3 is TGTGCCAGCAGCTTAGAGGTTGGACAGGGGATTTACTCTGGCTACACCTTC. Together with reference TRBV11-3 and TRBJ1-2, the CDR3 gives the full variable domain: EAGVVQSPRYKIIEKKQPVAFWCNPISGHNTLYWYLQNLGQGPELLIRYENEEAVDDSQLPKDRFSAERLKGVDSTLKIQPAELGDSAVYLCASSLEVGQGIYSGYTFGSGTRLTVV.

The chain joins TRBV11-3 to TRBJ2-5; no firm D call. The V end was cut by 2 bases, the J end by 5 bases, with 6 bases between. In germline, CDR1 is SGHNT, CDR2 YENEEA. The CDR3 is 12 residues long. This chain's CDR3 is CASSLNGETQYF. The CDR3 nucleotides are TGTGCCAGCAGCTTAAACGGGGAGACCCAGTACTTC.

The chain uses TRBV4-1 and TRBJ2-3, with 8 positions matching TRBD1. The germline CDR1 and CDR2 sequences are MGHRA and YSYEKL. CDR3 length equals 15 residues. The trim removed 2 bases at V and 4 bases at J, leaving 5 bases unmatched. The CDR3 region is CASSQQGASADTQYF. DNA for the CDR3: TGCGCCAGCAGCCAACAGGGGGCTAGCGCAGATACGCAGTATTTT.

In its sample, this clone was seen once. The rearrangement links TRBV6-5 to TRBJ1-5; no clear D. From germline, CDR1 is MNHEY and CDR2 SVGAGI. This CDR3 has 15 residues. V lost 4 bases to trimming and J lost 0 bases, with 10 bases between them. CDR3 amino acids: CASSLVGYSNQPQHF. The CDR3 DNA sequence: TGTGCCAGCAGTTTGGTGGGATATAGCAATCAGCCCCAGCATTTT.

This sequence joins TRBV7-8 and TRBJ1-1; unclear D gene. This CDR3 has 15 residues. Trimming shortened V by 0 bases and J by 2 bases, and 10 bases separated the two germline ends. CDR1 and CDR2 from the germline V gene are SGHVS and FQNEAQ. CDR3 sequence: CASSLAGEANTEAFF. CDR3 DNA sequence: TGTGCCAGCAGCTTAGCGGGAGAAGCCAACACTGAAGCTTTCTTT.

The gene calls are TRBV28 and TRBJ1-6; 7 bases map to TRBD1. CDR3 length: 15 residues. With 6 bases clipped from V and 0 bases from J, the junction kept 2 bases outside the gene matches. The germline CDR1 and CDR2 sequences are MDHEN and SYDVKM. The CDR3: CASRDRSSYNSPLHF. The CDR3, as DNA: TGTGCCAGCAGGGACAGGAGCTCCTATAATTCACCCCTCCACTTT.

The chain combines TRBV18 with TRBJ2-5; D is unresolved. This CDR3 spans 14 amino acids. Germline CDR1 reads KGHSH; CDR2 reads LQKENI. Trimming cost V 2 bases and J 1 base, with 8 bases left between them. CDR3 protein: CASSPSNLQETQYF. In DNA, the CDR3 is TGTGCCAGCTCACCATCTAACCTCCAAGAGACCCAGTACTTC.

The gene calls are TRBV4-2 and TRBJ2-7; D gene ambiguous. The germline gives CDR1 LGHNA, CDR2 YNFKEQ. The CDR3 sequence is 14 residues long. The ends were cut back, 4 bases at V and 2 bases at J, with 12 bases in the middle. The CDR3 here is CASSLGNGPYEQYF. The CDR3 bases are TGTGCCAGCAGCCTAGGAAATGGGCCCTACGAGCAGTACTTC.

The chain carries TRBV20-1 and TRBJ2-5, with D uncertain. The germline V gene has CDR1 DFQATT and CDR2 SNEGSKA (reference sequence). CDR3 length: 11 residues. V was clipped by 1 base and J by 4 bases, with 4 bases between them. In DNA form, the CDR3 reads TGCAGTGCTAGAGGAGGAGAGACCCAGTACTTC. Its protein is CSARGGETQYF.

V usage is TRBV6-5 and J usage is TRBJ2-7, with D perhaps being TRBD1 or TRBD2 (5 bases each). This CDR3 has 12 amino acids. Per the germline V gene, CDR1 is MNHEY and CDR2 is SVGAGI. Trimming took off 8 bases at V and 3 bases at J, with 11 bases between the two ends. The CDR3 sequence: CASGTRYYEQYF. The CDR3 bases are TGTGCCAGCGGGACCAGATACTACGAGCAGTACTTC.

The genes are TRBV5-1 and TRBJ1-2; no firm D call. Trimming took off 1 base at V and 8 bases at J, with 9 bases between the two ends. The CDR3 is made up of 12 amino acids. Germline CDR1 SGHRS, CDR2 YFSETQ. The CDR3 DNA follows: TGCGCCAGCAGCTTGTCTGGGAGCGGCTACACCTTC. Translation: CASSLSGSGYTF.

In its sample, this clone was seen a few times. The chain carries TRBV6-2 or TRBV6-3 and TRBJ2-7, with 7 bases that match TRBD1. The CDR3 contains 15 residues. Losses at the gene ends were 6 bases for V and 4 bases for J; bases not matched to a gene: 12. The germline V gene encodes CDR1 MNHEY and CDR2 SVGEGT. The CDR3 nucleotides are TGTGCCAGCAGCGTAACCGGGACAGTTAGTTACGAGCAGTACTTC. Translating gives CASSVTGTVSYEQYF.

V gene TRBV3-1 (or the pseudogene TRBV3-2) combines with J gene TRBJ1-1; D unclear. The germline gives CDR1 LGHDT, CDR2 YNNKEL (reference sequence). The CDR3 is 13 residues long. Trimming left V 2 bases short and J 0 bases short, with 4 bases between. DNA for the CDR3: TGTGCCAGCAGCCAAATGTTGAACACTGAAGCTTTCTTT. Translating it yields CASSQMLNTEAFF.

V gene TRBV20-1 combines with J gene TRBJ2-7; 7 bases fit TRBD1. Trimming took 6 bases from V and 3 from J; bases not matched to a gene: 2. Germline CDR1 reads DFQATT; CDR2 reads SNEGSKA (reference sequence). The CDR3 sequence is 11 residues long. CDR3 coding DNA: TGCAGTGCGGACAGGAACTACGAGCAGTACTTC. Its protein is CSADRNYEQYF.

The V gene is TRBV19, the J gene TRBJ2-7; D unclear. This CDR3 comprises 15 residues. Germline V gene sequence: CDR1 LNHDA, CDR2 SQIVND (reference sequence). Trimming shortened V by 11 bases and J by 1 base, and 21 bases separated the two germline ends. For the CDR3, the DNA is TGTGCCGTTTCCTTCCGTGCTCCTGGATCCTACGAGCAGTACTTC. Translation gives CAVSFRAPGSYEQYF.

V is TRBV15 and J is TRBJ2-1; D ambiguous. Germline-derived CDR1 and CDR2 are LNHNV and YYDKDF (reference sequence). V dropped 3 bases and J dropped 5 bases, with 14 bases sitting between them. The CDR3 covers 15 residues. CDR3 residues: CATSSGWIDNNEQFF. CDR3 DNA: TGTGCCACCAGCAGTGGCTGGATAGATAACAATGAGCAGTTCTTC.

This chain connects TRBV7-2 to TRBJ1-6, with 7 nucleotides matching TRBD1. CDR3 size: 15 residues. Trimming at V came to 4 bases and at J to 10 bases, leaving 10 bases not matched to a gene. Germline CDR1 SGHTA, CDR2 FQGNSA. Written as DNA, the CDR3 is TGTGCCAGCAGCTCACAGACAGGGAGTCTATCACCCCTCCACTTT. Its translation is CASSSQTGSLSPLHF.

The rearrangement links TRBV7-9 to TRBJ2-3; 9 bases align to TRBD1. CDR1 is SEHNR, CDR2 FQNEAQ, per germline (reference sequence). Unmatched junction bases numbered 10, after V lost 4 bases and J lost 2 bases. This CDR3 has 17 amino acids. CDR3 sequence reads: CASSSPGTGMNTDTQYF. For the CDR3, the DNA is TGTGCCAGCAGCTCCCCTGGGACAGGGATGAACACAGATACGCAGTATTTT.